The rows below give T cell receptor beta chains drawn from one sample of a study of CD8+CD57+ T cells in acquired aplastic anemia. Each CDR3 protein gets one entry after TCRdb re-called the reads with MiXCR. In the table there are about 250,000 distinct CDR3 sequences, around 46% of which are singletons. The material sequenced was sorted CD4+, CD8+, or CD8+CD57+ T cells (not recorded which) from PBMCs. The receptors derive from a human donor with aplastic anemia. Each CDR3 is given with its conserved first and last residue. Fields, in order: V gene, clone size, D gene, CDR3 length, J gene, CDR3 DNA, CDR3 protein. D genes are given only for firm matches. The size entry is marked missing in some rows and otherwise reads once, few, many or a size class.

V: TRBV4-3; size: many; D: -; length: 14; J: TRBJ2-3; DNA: TGCGCCAGCAGCCAAGATAGGTGGGCAGATACGCAGTATTTT; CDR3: CASSQDRWADTQYF
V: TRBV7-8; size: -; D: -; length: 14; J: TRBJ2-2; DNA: TGTGCCAGCAGCTTAGGAGGGATGAGGAGGGAGCTGTTTTTT; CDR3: CASSLGGMRRELFF
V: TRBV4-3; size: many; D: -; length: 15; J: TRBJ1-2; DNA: TGCGCCAGCAGCCAAGATAGGGGGGGGTTGTATGGCTACACCTTC; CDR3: CASSQDRGGLYGYTF
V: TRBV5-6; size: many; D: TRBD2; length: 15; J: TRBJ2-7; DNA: TGTGCCAGCAGCCCTCTAGCGGAGCTCTCCTACGAGCAGTACTTC; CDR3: CASSPLAELSYEQYF
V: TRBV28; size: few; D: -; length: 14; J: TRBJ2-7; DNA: TGTGCCAGCAGTCCCCAGGTGGGATACTACGAGCAGTACTTC; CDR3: CASSPQVGYYEQYF
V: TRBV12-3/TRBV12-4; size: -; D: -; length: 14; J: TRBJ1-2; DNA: TGTGCCAGCAGCTTTCAAAAGGGGGGGCATGGCTACACCTTC; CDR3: CASSFQKGGHGYTF
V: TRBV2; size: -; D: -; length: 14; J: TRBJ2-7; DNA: TGTGCCAGCAGTGAACTGGCAGGACCCTACGAGCAGTACTTC; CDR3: CASSELAGPYEQYF
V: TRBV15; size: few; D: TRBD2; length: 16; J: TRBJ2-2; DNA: TGTGCCACAAAACCCCGGACTAGCGCGAACACCGGGGAGCTGTTTTTT; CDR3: CATKPRTSANTGELFF
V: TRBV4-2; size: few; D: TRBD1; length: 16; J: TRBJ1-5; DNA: TGTGCCAGCAGCGCTCTCCGGGACAGGGTGGGTCAGCCCCAGCATTTT; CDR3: CASSALRDRVGQPQHF
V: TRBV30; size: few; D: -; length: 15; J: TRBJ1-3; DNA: TGTGCCTGGAGAGCACAGTCTAACTCTGGAAACACCATATATTTT; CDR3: CAWRAQSNSGNTIYF
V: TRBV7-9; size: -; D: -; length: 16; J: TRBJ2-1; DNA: TGTGCCAGCAGCGCAAATGTGGGGCGCTCCTACAATGAGCAGTTCTTC; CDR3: CASSANVGRSYNEQFF
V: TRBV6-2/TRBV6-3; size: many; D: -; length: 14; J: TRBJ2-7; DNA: TGTGCCAGCAGTTACCGTTCGGCAGATAACGAGCAGTACTTC; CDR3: CASSYRSADNEQYF
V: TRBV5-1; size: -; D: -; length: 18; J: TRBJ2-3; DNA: TGCGCCAGCAGCTTGACTTCCTCAGGTGGCTTCTACACAGATACGCAGTATTTT; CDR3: CASSLTSSGGFYTDTQYF
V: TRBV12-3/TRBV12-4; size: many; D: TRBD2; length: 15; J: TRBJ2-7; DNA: TGTGCCAGCAGTTTTGAGACTAGCGGGAGTTACGAGCAGTACTTC; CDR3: CASSFETSGSYEQYF
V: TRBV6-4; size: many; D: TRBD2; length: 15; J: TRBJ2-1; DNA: TGTGCCAGCAGTGACGGCGGAGCGGGATTCAATGAGCAGTTCTTC; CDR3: CASSDGGAGFNEQFF
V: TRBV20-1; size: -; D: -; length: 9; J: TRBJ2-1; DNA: TGCAGCGGGAGTGCTGAGCAGTTCTTC; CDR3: CSGSAEQFF
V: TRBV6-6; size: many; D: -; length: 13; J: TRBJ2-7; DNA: TGTGCCAGTGGACTGCCAGTCTTCTACGAGCAGTACTTC; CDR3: CASGLPVFYEQYF
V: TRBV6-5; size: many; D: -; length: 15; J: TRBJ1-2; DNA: TGTGCCAGCAGTTACCGGGGGCGAGCTAACTATGGCTACACCTTC; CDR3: CASSYRGRANYGYTF
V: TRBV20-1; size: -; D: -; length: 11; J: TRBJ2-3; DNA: TGCAGTGCTAGCCGCTCAGATACGCAGTATTTT; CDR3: CSASRSDTQYF
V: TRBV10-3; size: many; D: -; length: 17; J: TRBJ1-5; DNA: TGTGCCATCAGTATAGTGGGAATAGCTTCCGGGAATCAGCCCCAGCATTTT; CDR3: CAISIVGIASGNQPQHF
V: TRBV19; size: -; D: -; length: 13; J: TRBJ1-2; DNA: TGTGCCAGTAGCACGACAGCATCCTCGGGCTACACCTTC; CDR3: CASSTTASSGYTF
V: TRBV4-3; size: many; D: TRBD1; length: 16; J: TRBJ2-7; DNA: TGCGCCAGCAGCCAAGAGATGGGACAGGGGGCCGGCGAGCAGTACTTC; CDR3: CASSQEMGQGAGEQYF
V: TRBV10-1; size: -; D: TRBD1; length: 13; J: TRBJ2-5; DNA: TGCGCCAGCCCAATGACAGGGCAAGAGACCCAGTACTTC; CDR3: CASPMTGQETQYF
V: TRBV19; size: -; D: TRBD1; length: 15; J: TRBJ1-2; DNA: TGTGCCAGTGAGGCACAGGGGATTAGTAACTATGGCTACACCTTC; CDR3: CASEAQGISNYGYTF
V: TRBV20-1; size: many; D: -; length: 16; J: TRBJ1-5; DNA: TGCAGTGCTAGGTTCCTTGATGTGGGCAATAATCAGCCCCAGCATTTT; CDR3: CSARFLDVGNNQPQHF
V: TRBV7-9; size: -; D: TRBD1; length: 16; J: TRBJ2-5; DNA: TGTGCCAGCAGCCTAAGGTATGACAGGGGGAGGGAGACCCAGTACTTC; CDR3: CASSLRYDRGRETQYF
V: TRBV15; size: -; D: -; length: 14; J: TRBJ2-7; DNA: TGTGCCACCAGCAGTCAACAGGCCTCCTACGAGCAGTACTTC; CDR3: CATSSQQASYEQYF
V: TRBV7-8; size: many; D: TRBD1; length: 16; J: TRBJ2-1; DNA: TGTGCCAGCAGCGCCCGGGACAGAGATTCTTACAATGAGCAGTTCTTC; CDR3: CASSARDRDSYNEQFF